This T cell receptor beta chain was identified in a study of radiotherapy plus CTLA-4 blockade in lung cancer. The wider study: Objective response rate was 15% to 20%; disease control rate, around 30%.

A note on this clone: What it binds is unknown.

Study results and caveats: Early blood T cell clone dynamics reportedly forecast response best, with interferon-beta. Subsequent to radiotherapy plus ipilimumab, tumor-derived TCR clones underwent expansion in blood.

Looked up from germline, CDR1 is SNHLY and CDR2 is FYNNEI. This CDR3 is built from 16 residues. The V and J ends lost 3 bases and 0 bases respectively, with 13 bases between them. Repertoires were generated with immunoSEQ multiplex PCR, while TCRdb's copy carries only in-frame clones and drops some. The sample gives around 95,000 clones, 83% of which show up once; 0.84% is in the top ten. The chain is built from TRBV2 and TRBJ2-3, with D perhaps matching TRBD2 (5 bases). The receptor's source is a human donor with non-small cell lung cancer who had stable disease on radiotherapy plus ipilimumab. The specimen comprised peripheral blood, sampled from a patient treated with radiotherapy plus ipilimumab. In DNA, the CDR3 is TGTGCCAGCAGTGACCGAAGGACTTCTAGCACAGATACGCAGTATTTT. The encoded protein is CASSDRRTSSTDTQYF.